The clone carrying this TCR beta chain was counted a single time. Antigen specificity is unknown. The germline CDR1 and CDR2 sequences are MDHEN and SYDVKM. The CDR3 loop spans 19 amino acids. V was pared by 3 bases and J by 2 bases, with 13 bases of the junction left unmatched. This entry is derived from a study of siplizumab effects on memory and regulatory T cells. Study-level findings and limits: Naive T cells were seemingly more diverse than memory cells, and major contributions to the alloresponse seemed to be made by them. Whether proliferating Tregs in siplizumab cultures suppress was not functionally confirmed. To unstimulated subsets, only a minor fraction of alloreactive clones could be mapped. Treg-derived clones made up an average of roughly 66% of mappable alloreactive CD4+ clones with siplizumab and 25% to 30% in controls.

The data were produced by immunoSEQ multiplex PCR, yet TCRdb's version contains in-frame clones alone and is incomplete. This table holds about 97,000 clones, 92% found once. The V call is TRBV28, the J call TRBJ2-7; TRBD2 matches at 13 bases. The clonotype originates from a human donor in good health. The sample taken for sequencing was CD4+ T cells sorted from blood. CDR3 protein: CASSLNGLGTSGAPYEQYF. The CDR3 coding sequence is TGTGCCAGCAGTTTGAATGGTTTAGGGACTAGCGGGGCCCCCTACGAGCAGTACTTC. The variable domain in full, completed from reference TRBV28 and TRBJ2-7, reads DVKVTQSSRYLVKRTGEKVFLECVQDMDHENMFWYRQDPGLGLRLIYFSYDVKMKEKGDIPEGYSVSREKKERFSLILESASTNQTSMYLCASSLNGLGTSGAPYEQYFGPGTRLTVT.